This TCR beta chain was found in a study of radiotherapy plus CTLA-4 blockade in lung cancer. The CDR3 contains 14 residues. Trimming cost V 3 bases and J 1 base, with 7 bases left between them. Germline V gives CDR1 MNHEY, CDR2 SMNVEV (reference sequence). The method was immunoSEQ multiplex PCR; TCRdb's version includes in-frame clones alone and lacks a portion of them. This sample has about 87,000 clones, with approximately 86% found just once. The sequence came from a human donor with non-small cell lung cancer that progressed on radiotherapy plus ipilimumab. The material was peripheral blood, obtained from a patient treated with radiotherapy plus ipilimumab. J is TRBJ1-5 and V is TRBV27; no clear D. The CDR3 spells CASSLAGSNQPQHF. The DNA of the CDR3 is TGTGCCAGCAGTTTGGCGGGGAGCAATCAGCCCCAGCATTTT.